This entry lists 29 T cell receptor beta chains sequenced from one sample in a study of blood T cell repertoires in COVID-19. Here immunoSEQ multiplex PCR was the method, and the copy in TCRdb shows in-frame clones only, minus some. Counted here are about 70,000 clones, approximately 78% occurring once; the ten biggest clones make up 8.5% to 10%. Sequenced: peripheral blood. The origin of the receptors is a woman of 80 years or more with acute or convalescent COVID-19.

The CDR3 loop reads CASRRQGSNQPQHF. The DNA for the CDR3 is TGTGCCAGCAGGCGGCAGGGGAGCAATCAGCCCCAGCATTTT. The gene calls are TRBV7-8 and TRBJ1-5, with D maybe TRBD1 (6 bases). The V and J ends lost 6 bases and 1 base respectively, with 10 bases between them. Germline V gene lookup returns CDR1 SGHVS and CDR2 FQNEAQ. The CDR3 runs to 14 residues.

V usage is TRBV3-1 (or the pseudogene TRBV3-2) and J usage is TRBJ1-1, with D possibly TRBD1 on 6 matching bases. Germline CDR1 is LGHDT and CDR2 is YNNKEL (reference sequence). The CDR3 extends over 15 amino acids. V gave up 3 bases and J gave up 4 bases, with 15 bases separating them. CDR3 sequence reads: CASSQHGGRSTEAFF. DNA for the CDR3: TGTGCCAGCAGCCAGCATGGGGGCCGTAGCACTGAAGCTTTCTTT.

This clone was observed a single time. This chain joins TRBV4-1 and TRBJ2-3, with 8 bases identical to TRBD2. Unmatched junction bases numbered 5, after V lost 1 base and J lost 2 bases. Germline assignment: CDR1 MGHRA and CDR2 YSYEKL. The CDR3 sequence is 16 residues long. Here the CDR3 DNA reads TGCGCCAGCAGCCAAGTAGCGGGGCAATTCACAGATACGCAGTATTTT. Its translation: CASSQVAGQFTDTQYF.

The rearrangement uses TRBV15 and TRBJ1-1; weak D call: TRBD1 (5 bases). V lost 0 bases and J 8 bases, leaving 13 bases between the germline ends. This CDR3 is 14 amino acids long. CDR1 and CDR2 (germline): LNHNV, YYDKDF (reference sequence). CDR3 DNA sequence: TGTGCCACCAGCAGAGATGCCAGGGATACAGAAGCTTTCTTT. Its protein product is CATSRDARDTEAFF.

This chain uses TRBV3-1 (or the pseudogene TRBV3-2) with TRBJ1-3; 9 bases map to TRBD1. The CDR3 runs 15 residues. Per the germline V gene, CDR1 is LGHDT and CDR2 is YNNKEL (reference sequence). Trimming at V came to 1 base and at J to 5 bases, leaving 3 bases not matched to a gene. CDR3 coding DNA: TGTGCCAGCAGCCAAGGGGACAGGGAGAGAAACACCATATATTTT. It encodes CASSQGDRERNTIYF.

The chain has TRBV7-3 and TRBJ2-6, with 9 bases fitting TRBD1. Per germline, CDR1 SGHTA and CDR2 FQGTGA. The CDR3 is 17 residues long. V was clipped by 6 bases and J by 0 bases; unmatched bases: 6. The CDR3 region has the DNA TGTGCCAGCAGTCAACAGGGGGCTTTCTCTGGGGCCAACGTCCTGACTTTC. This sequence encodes CASSQQGAFSGANVLTF.

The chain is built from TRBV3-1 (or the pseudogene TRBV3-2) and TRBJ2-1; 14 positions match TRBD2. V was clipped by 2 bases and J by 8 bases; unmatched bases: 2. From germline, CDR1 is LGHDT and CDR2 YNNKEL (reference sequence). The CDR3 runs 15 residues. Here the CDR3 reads CASSQPGLAGDEQFF. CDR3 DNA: TGTGCCAGCAGCCAACCGGGACTAGCGGGGGATGAGCAGTTCTTC.

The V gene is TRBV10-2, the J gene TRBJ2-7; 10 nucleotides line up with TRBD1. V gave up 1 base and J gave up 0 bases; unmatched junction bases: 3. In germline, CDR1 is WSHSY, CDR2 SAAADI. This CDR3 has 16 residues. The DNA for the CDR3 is TGCGCCAGCAGTGAGTTGGGACAGGGGATCTCCTACGAGCAGTACTTC. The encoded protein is CASSELGQGISYEQYF.

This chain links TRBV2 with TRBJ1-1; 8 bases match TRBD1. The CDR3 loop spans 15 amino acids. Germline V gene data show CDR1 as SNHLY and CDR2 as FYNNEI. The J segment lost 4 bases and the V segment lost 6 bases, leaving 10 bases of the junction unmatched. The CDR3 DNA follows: TGTGCCAGCAGGGCTAGGGACAGGTTCACCACTGAAGCTTTCTTT. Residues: CASRARDRFTTEAFF.

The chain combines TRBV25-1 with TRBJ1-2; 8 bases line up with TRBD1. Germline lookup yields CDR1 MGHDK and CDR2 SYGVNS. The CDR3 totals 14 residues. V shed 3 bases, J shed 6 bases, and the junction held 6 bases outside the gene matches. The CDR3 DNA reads TGTGCCAGCAGTGACAGGACAGGGTGGGATGGCTACACCTTC. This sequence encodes CASSDRTGWDGYTF.

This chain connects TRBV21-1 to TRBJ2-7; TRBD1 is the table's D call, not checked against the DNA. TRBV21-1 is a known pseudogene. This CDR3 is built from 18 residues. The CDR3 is CASSKAPGTGSGSYEQYF. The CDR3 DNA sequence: TGTGCCAGCAGCAAAGCGCCTGGGACAGGGAGTGGATCCTACGAGCAGTACTTC.

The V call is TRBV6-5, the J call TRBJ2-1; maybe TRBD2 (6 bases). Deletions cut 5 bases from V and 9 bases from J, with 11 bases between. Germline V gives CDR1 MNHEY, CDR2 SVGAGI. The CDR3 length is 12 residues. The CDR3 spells CASSRRGGEQFF. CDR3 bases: TGTGCCAGCAGTCGTAGGGGAGGTGAGCAGTTCTTC.

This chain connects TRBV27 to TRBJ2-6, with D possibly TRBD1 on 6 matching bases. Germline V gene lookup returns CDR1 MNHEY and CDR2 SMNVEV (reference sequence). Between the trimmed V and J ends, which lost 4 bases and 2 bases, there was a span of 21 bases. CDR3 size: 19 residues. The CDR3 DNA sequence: TGTGCCAGCAGTTCGACAGGAAAGTCCGGAGATCCTGGGGCCAACGTCCTGACTTTC. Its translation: CASSSTGKSGDPGANVLTF.

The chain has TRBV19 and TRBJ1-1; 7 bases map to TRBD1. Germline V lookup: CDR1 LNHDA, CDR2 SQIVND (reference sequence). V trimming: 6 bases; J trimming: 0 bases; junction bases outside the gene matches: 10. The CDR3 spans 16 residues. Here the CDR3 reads CASRLIQGIMNTEAFF. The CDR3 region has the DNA TGTGCCAGTAGATTGATACAGGGGATCATGAACACTGAAGCTTTCTTT.

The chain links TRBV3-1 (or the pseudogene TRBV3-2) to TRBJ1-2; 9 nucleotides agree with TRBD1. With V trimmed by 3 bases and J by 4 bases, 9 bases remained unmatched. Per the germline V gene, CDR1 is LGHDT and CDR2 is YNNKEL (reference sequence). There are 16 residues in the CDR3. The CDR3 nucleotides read TGTGCCAGCAGCCACAAACGGGACAGGGACTTCTATGGCTACACCTTC. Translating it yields CASSHKRDRDFYGYTF.

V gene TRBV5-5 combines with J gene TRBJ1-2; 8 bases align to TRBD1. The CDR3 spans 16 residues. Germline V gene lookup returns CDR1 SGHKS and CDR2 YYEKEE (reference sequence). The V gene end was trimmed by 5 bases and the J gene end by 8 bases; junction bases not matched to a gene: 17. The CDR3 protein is CASRLGGNGQGIGYTF. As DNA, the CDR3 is TGTGCCAGCAGGCTAGGGGGTAACGGACAGGGCATCGGCTACACCTTC. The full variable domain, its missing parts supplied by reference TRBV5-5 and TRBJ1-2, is DAGVTQSPTHLIKTRGQQVTLRCSPISGHKSVSWYQQVLGQGPQFIFQYYEKEERGRGNFPDRFSARQFPNYSSELNVNALLLGDSALYLCASRLGGNGQGIGYTFGSGTRLTVV.

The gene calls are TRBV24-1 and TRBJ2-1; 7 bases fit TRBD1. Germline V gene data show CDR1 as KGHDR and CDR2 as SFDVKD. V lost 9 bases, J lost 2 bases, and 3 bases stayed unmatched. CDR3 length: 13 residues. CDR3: CATSQGAYNEQFF. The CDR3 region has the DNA TGTGCCACCTCCCAGGGGGCCTACAATGAGCAGTTCTTC.

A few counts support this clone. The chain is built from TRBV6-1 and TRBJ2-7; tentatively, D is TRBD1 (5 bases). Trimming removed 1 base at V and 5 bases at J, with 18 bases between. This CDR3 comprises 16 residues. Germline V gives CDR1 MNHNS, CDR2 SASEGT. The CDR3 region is CASSEVGRAVSDEQYF. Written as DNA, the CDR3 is TGTGCCAGCAGTGAAGTGGGCAGGGCGGTATCAGACGAGCAGTACTTC.

The CDR3 loop is CASSSRGARNTIYF. In DNA, the CDR3 is TGTGCCAGCAGTTCCAGGGGTGCTCGGAACACCATATATTTT. The chain recombines TRBV6-5 with TRBJ1-3, with TRBD1 as a possible D gene (6 bases). The CDR3 is 14 residues long. Germline V gives CDR1 MNHEY, CDR2 SVGAGI. Deletions cut 4 bases from V and 7 bases from J, with 14 bases between.

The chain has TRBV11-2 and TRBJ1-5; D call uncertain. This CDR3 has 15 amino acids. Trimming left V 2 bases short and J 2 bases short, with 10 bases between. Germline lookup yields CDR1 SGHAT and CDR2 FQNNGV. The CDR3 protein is CASSLSHGGNQPQHF. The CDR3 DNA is TGTGCCAGCAGCTTATCTCACGGGGGCAATCAGCCCCAGCATTTT.

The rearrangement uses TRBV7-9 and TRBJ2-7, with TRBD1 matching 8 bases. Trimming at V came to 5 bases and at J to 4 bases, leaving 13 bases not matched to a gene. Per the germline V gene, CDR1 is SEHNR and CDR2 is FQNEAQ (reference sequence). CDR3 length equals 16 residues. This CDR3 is CASSGWTGFGSYEQYF. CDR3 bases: TGTGCCAGCAGCGGCTGGACAGGGTTTGGGTCGTACGAGCAGTACTTC.

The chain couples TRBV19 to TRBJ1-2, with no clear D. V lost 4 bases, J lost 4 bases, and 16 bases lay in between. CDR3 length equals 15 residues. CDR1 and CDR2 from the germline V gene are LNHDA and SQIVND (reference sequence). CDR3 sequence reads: CASSNQMTLFYGYTF. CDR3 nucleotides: TGTGCCAGTAGTAACCAAATGACACTTTTCTATGGCTACACCTTC.

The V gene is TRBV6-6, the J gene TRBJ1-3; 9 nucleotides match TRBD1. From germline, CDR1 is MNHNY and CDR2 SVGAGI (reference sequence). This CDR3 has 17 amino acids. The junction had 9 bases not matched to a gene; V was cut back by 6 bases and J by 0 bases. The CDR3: CASSRLGTGNSGNTIYF. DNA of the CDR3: TGTGCCAGCAGCCGACTGGGGACAGGGAACTCTGGAAACACCATATATTTT.

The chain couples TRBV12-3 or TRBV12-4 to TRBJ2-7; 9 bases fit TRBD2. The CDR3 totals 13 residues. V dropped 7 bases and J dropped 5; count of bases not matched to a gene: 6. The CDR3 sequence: CASKAGGMDEQYF. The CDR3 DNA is TGTGCCAGCAAAGCGGGGGGTATGGACGAGCAGTACTTC.

The CDR3 DNA reads as TGTGCCAGCAGAGGGACAGAGAACACTGAAGCTTTCTTT. It translates to CASRGTENTEAFF. The chain uses TRBV12-3 or TRBV12-4 and TRBJ1-1; 7 nucleotides line up with TRBD1. The CDR3 extends over 13 amino acids. V lost 6 bases to trimming and J lost 1 base; unmatched junction nucleotides: 2.

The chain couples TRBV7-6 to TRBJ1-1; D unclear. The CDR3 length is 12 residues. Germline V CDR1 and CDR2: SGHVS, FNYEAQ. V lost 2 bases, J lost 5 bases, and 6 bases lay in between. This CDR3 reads CASSLRGTEAFF. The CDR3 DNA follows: TGTGCCAGCAGCTTAAGAGGGACTGAAGCTTTCTTT.

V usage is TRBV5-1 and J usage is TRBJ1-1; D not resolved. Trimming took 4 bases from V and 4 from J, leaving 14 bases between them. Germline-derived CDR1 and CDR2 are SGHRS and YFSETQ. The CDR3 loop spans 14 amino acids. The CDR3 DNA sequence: TGCGCCAGCAGCCCTATTGATTGGAGCACTGAAGCTTTCTTT. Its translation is CASSPIDWSTEAFF.

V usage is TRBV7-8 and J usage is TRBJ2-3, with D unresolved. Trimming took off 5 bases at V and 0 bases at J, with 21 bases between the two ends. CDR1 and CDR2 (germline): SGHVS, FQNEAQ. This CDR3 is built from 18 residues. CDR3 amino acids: CASSPLSLTRTSTDTQYF. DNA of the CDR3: TGTGCCAGCAGCCCGCTCTCGTTGACTCGAACTAGCACAGATACGCAGTATTTT.

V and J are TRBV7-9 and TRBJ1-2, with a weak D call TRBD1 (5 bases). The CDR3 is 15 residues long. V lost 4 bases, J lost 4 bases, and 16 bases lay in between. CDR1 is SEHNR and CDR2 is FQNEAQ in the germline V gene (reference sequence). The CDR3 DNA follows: TGTGCCAGCAGCTCTGGGGCCACAGACGCCTATGGCTACACCTTC. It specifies CASSSGATDAYGYTF. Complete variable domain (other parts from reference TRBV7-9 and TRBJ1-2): DTGVSQNPRHKITKRGQNVTFRCDPISEHNRLYWYRQTLGQGPEFLTYFQNEAQLEKSRLLSDRFSAERPKGSFSTLEIQRTEQGDSAMYLCASSSGATDAYGYTFGSGTRLTVV.